Described below is a single TCR beta chain sequence and its context. What it recognizes is unknown. One end of the junction fails to match germline, which may point to a read error. The data belong to a study of CD8 T cells in ankylosing spondylitis. Researchers built TCR beta libraries using quantitative 5'-RACE with molecular barcodes. TCRdb redid the calling of the 5' RACE reads with MiXCR, one entry per CDR3 protein. The sample carries hundreds of thousands of distinct CDR3 sequences, 10% to 15% recorded once. Study-wide findings and caveats: Earlier literature documents some of the motif variants in reactive arthritis synovial fluid and blood. A TCR beta motif made of 7 to 9 highly homologous variants seemed typical of ankylosing spondylitis blood.

Input material: blood, either unsorted or a sorted T cell fraction (not recorded which). The clonotype originates from a male donor with ankylosing spondylitis.

The chain's CDR3 is CASRDSGRGDYTF. CDR3 sequence (DNA): TGTGCCAGCAGGGACTCGGGGAGGGGTGACTACACCTTC. This chain joins TRBV6-4 and TRBJ1-2; tentative D call: TRBD1 (5 bases). The length of the CDR3 is 13 residues. The germline gives CDR1 MRHNA, CDR2 SNTAGT.